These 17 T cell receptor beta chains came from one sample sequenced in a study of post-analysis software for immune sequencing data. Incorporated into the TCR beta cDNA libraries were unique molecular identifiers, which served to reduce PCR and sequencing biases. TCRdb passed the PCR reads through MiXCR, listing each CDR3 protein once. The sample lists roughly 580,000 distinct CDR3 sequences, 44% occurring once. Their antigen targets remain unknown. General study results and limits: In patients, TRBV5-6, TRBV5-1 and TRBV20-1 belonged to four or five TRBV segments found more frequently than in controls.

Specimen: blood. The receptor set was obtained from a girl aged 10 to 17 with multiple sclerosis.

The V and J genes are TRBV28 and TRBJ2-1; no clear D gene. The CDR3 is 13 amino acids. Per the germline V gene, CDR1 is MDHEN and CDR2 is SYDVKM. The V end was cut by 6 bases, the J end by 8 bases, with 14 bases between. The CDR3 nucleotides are TGTGCCAGCAGGCGCGACAACGAATATGAGCAGTTCTTC. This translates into CASRRDNEYEQFF.

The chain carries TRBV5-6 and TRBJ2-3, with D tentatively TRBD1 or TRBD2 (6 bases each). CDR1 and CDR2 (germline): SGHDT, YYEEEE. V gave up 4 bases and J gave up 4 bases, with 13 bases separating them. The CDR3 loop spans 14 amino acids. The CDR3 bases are TGTGCCAGCAGCCCAAGGGGGGTTCCAGATACGCAGTATTTT. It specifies CASSPRGVPDTQYF.

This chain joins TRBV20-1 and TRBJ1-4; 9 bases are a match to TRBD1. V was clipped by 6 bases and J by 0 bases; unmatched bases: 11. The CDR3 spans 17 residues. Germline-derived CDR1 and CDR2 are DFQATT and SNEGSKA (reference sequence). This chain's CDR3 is CSAYRDRAHATNEKLFF. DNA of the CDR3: TGCAGTGCGTACCGGGACAGGGCCCATGCAACTAATGAAAAACTGTTTTTT.

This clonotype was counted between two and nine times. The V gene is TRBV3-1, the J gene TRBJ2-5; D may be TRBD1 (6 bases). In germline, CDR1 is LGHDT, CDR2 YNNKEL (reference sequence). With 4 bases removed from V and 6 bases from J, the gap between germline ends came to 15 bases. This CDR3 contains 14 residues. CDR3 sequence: CASSPTDRHKTQYF. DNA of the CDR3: TGTGCCAGCAGCCCGACGGACAGACATAAGACCCAGTACTTC.

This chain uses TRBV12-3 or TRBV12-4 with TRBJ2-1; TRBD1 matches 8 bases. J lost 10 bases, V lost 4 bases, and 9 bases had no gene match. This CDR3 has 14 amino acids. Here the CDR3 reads CASSSRTGSEEQFF. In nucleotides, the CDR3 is TGTGCCAGCAGTTCCCGGACAGGGAGTGAGGAGCAGTTCTTC.

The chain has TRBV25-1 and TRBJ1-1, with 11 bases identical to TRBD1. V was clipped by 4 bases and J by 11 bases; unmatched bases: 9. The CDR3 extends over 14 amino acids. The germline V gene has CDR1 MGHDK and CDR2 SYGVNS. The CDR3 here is CASSGLGQGGAAFF. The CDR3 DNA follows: TGTGCCAGCAGTGGCCTGGGACAGGGGGGGGCGGCTTTCTTT.

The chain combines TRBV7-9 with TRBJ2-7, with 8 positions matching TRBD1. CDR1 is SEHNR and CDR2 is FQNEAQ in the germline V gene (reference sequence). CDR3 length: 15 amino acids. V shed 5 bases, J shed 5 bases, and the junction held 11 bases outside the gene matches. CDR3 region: CASSKRRTGRDEQYF. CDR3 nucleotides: TGTGCCAGCAGCAAAAGGAGGACAGGGCGGGACGAGCAGTACTTC. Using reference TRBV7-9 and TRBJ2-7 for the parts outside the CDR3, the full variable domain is DTGVSQNPRHKITKRGQNVTFRCDPISEHNRLYWYRQTLGQGPEFLTYFQNEAQLEKSRLLSDRFSAERPKGSFSTLEIQRTEQGDSAMYLCASSKRRTGRDEQYFGPGTRLTVT.

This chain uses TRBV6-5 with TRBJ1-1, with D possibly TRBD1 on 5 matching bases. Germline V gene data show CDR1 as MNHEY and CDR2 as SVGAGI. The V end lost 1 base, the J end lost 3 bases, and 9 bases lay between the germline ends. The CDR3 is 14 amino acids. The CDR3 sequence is CASSYYRGYTEAFF. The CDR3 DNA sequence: TGTGCCAGCAGTTACTATCGGGGGTACACTGAAGCTTTCTTT.

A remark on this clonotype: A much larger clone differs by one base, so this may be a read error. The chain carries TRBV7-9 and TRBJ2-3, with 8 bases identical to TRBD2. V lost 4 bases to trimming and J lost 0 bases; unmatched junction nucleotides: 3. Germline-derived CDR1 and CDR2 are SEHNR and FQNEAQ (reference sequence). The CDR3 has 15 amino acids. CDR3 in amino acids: CASSWGGGSTDTQYF. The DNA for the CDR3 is TGTGCCAGCAGCTGGGGCGGGGGGAGCACAGATACGCAGTATTTT.

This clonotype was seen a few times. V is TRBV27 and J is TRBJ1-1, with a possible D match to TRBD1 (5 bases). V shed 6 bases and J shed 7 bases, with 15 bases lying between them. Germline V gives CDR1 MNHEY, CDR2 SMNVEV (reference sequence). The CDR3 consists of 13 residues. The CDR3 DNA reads TGTGCCAGCAGCGTACAGGTTTCTAGTGAAGCTTTCTTT. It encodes CASSVQVSSEAFF.

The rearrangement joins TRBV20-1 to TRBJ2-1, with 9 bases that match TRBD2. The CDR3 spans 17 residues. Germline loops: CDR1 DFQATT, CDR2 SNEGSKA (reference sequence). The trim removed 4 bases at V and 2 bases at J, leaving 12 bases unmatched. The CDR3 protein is CSATSMLAGGPYNEQFF. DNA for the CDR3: TGCAGTGCTACTTCTATGTTGGCGGGAGGGCCCTACAATGAGCAGTTCTTC.

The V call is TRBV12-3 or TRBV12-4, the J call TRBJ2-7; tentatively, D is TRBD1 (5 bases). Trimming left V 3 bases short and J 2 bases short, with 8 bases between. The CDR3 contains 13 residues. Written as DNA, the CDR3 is TGTGCCAGCAGTTTGGACAAAACCTACGAGCAGTACTTC. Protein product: CASSLDKTYEQYF.

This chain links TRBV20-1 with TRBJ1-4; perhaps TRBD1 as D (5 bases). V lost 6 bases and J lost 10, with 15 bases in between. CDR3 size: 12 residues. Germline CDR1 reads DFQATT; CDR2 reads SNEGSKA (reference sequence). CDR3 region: CSAQPGGGKLFF. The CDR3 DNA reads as TGCAGTGCCCAACCTGGGGGGGGAAAACTGTTTTTT.

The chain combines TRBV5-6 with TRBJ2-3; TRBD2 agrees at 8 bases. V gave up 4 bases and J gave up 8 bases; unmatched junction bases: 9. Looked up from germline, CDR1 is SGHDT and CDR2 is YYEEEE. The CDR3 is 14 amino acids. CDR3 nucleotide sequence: TGTGCCAGCAGCCTGGGACTAGAAGGAGGTACGCAGTATTTT. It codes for CASSLGLEGGTQYF.

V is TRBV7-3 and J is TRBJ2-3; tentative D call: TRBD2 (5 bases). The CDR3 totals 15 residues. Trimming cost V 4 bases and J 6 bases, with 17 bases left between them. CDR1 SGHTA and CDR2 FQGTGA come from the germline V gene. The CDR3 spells CASSSPGSPEDTQYF. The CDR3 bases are TGTGCCAGCAGCTCGCCGGGGTCTCCGGAGGATACGCAGTATTTT.

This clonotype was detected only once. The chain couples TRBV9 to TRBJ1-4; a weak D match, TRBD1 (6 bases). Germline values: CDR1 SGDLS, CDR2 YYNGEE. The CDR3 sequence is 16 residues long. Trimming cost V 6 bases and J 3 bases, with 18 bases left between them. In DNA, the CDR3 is TGTGCCAGCACCCAAGGGGGAGTAGAGGCTAATGAAAAACTGTTTTTT. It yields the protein CASTQGGVEANEKLFF.

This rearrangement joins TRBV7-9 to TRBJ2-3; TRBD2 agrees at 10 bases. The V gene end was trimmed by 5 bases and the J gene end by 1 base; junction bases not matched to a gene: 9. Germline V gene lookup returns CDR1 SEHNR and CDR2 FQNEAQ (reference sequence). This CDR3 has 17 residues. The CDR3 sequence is CASSPGTSGRGTDTQYF. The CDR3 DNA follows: TGTGCCAGCAGCCCCGGGACGAGCGGGAGGGGCACAGATACGCAGTATTTT.